A selection of T cell receptor beta chains follows, all from one sample in a study of neurological immune-mediated disorders. TCRdb ran MiXCR on the 5' RACE reads and lists one entry per CDR3 protein. This sample has 55,000 to 65,000 distinct CDR3 sequences, with 9.5% to 15% found just once. The sequenced material came from PBMCs. These receptors came from a woman aged 55-69 years with HTLV-1-associated myelopathy (HAM/TSP). Both conserved end residues are part of each CDR3. D genes are given only for firm matches. Size values are once, few and many counts, or a class for expanded clones, and some rows have none.

TRBJ2-3 TRBD1 TRBV11-2 NA TGTGCCAACGGACAGGGGTTAGATACGCAGTATTTT CANGQGLDTQYF
TRBJ2-7 TRBD2 TRBV20-1 many TGCAGTGCTAGAGACCTTCCTAGCGGGAGTGTCGAGCAGTACTTC CSARDLPSGSVEQYF
TRBJ2-1 NA TRBV28 many TGTGCCAGCAGTTCCCGAGGACTCCTTGGAGAGCAGTTCTTC CASSSRGLLGEQFF
TRBJ2-1 NA TRBV12-3/TRBV12-4 many TGTGCCAGCAGTTTAGCGGGGGCCTACGGAGGAAATGAGCAGTTCTTC CASSLAGAYGGNEQFF
TRBJ2-2 NA TRBV12-3/TRBV12-4 many TGTGCCAGCAGATGGACGGTCACCGGGGAGCTGTTTTTT CASRWTVTGELFF
TRBJ2-1 TRBD2 TRBV5-1 many TGCGCCAGCAGCCCCGGGACTAGCGGGCCGGCCAATGAGCAGTTCTTC CASSPGTSGPANEQFF
TRBJ2-7 NA TRBV15 many TGTGCCACCAGCAGAGAATTTCATTCTCTGGGGGAGCAGTACTTC CATSREFHSLGEQYF
TRBJ2-1 TRBD2 TRBV20-1 many TGCAGTGCTGTAGGACTAGCGGAATCCTACAATGAGCAGTTCTTC CSAVGLAESYNEQFF
TRBJ1-5 NA TRBV7-8 NA TGTGCCAGCAGCTTAAAAGGAGATCAGCCCCAGCATTTT CASSLKGDQPQHF
TRBJ2-3 TRBD1 TRBV7-8 few TGTGCCAGCAGCCTGGGGACAGTCTCTAGCACAGATACGCAGTATTTT CASSLGTVSSTDTQYF
TRBJ2-3 TRBD1 TRBV29-1 NA TGCAGCGGTGAACAGGGGATTGGCACAGATACGCAGTATTTT CSGEQGIGTDTQYF
TRBJ2-7 TRBD2 TRBV5-4 many TGTGCCAGCAGCTTTTCTAGCGGGAGGGTGGTCGAGCAGTACTTC CASSFSSGRVVEQYF
TRBJ2-1 NA TRBV20-1 many TGCAGTGCTAGTACGGTCGCGGAGACCTACAATGAGCAGTTCTTC CSASTVAETYNEQFF
TRBJ2-1 TRBD2 TRBV7-9 many TGTGCCAGCAGCTTAGTGAGTAAGCGGGACCATGAGCAGTTCTTC CASSLVSKRDHEQFF
TRBJ2-3 NA TRBV29-1 NA NA CSVGCGSSTDTQFF
TRBJ2-3 TRBD2 TRBV10-3 many TGTGCCATCAGTGGACTAGCGGGAGGGGCAGATACGCAGTATTTT CAISGLAGGADTQYF
TRBJ2-2 TRBD1 TRBV5-1 many TGCGCCAGCAGCACCGACAGGGCGAACACCGGGGAGCTGTTTTTT CASSTDRANTGELFF
TRBJ2-6 NA TRBV5-1 many TGCGCCAGCAGCGCGACGGCCTCTGGGGCCAACGTCCTGACTTTC CASSATASGANVLTF
TRBJ1-1 NA TRBV20-1 many TGCAGTGCTAGAAAGGAAGGAAACACTGAAGCTTTCTTT CSARKEGNTEAFF
TRBJ1-6 NA TRBV25-1 many TGTGCCAGCGGGGCCTATAATTCACCCCTCCACTTT CASGAYNSPLHF
TRBJ1-4 NA TRBV7-9 many TGTGCCAGCAGCTTAAGGGTTGGTGAAAAACTGTTTTTT CASSLRVGEKLFF
TRBJ2-5 NA TRBV7-9 many TGTGCCAGCAGCTTTAGGGGTGTGGGGGAGACCCAGTACTTC CASSFRGVGETQYF
TRBJ1-2 NA TRBV6-5 many TGTGCCAGCCGACGCGACAAGCCTAACTATGGCTACACCTTC CASRRDKPNYGYTF
TRBJ2-7 NA TRBV7-2 many TGTGCCAGCAGCCTTACAATTGGGCCCTACGAGCAGTACTTC CASSLTIGPYEQYF